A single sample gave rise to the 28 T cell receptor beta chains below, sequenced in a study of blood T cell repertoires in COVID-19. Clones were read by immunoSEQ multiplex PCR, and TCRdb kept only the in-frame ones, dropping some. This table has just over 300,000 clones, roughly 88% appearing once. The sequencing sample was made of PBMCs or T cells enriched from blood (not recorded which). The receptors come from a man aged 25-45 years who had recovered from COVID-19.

The DNA for the CDR3 is TGTGCCATCAGTACAAACCCTACAGTGAACACTGAAGCTTTCTTT. This encodes CAISTNPTVNTEAFF. This chain joins TRBV10-3 and TRBJ1-1, with D uncertain. V dropped 5 bases and J dropped 0 bases, with 13 bases sitting between them. There are 15 residues in the CDR3. Germline loops: CDR1 ENHRY, CDR2 SYGVKD.

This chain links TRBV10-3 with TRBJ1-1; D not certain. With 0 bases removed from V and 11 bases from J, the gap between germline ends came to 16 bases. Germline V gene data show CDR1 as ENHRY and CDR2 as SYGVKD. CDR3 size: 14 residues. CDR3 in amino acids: CAISESNSAGDAFF. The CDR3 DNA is TGTGCCATCAGTGAGTCGAATTCGGCAGGTGATGCTTTCTTT.

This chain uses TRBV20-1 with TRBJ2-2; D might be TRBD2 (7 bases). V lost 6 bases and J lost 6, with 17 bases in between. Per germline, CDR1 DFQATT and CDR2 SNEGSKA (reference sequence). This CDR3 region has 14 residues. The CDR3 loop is CSASFGGASGELFF. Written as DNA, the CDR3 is TGCAGTGCCAGTTTTGGGGGGGCATCCGGGGAGCTGTTTTTT.

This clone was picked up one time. In DNA form, the CDR3 reads TGTGCCAGCAGTGAACAGGGCATGGGCACTGAAGCTTTCTTT. Amino acids: CASSEQGMGTEAFF. The chain recombines TRBV6-1 with TRBJ1-1, with D perhaps matching TRBD1 (5 bases). Per the germline V gene, CDR1 is MNHNS and CDR2 is SASEGT. Deletions cut 2 bases from V and 4 bases from J, with 11 bases between. CDR3 length: 14 residues.

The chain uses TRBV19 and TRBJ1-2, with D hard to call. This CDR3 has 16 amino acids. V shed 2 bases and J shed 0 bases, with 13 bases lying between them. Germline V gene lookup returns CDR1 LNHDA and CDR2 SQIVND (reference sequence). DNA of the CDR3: TGTGCCAGTAGTATATTCGGGGAACCGACTAACTATGGCTACACCTTC. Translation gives CASSIFGEPTNYGYTF.

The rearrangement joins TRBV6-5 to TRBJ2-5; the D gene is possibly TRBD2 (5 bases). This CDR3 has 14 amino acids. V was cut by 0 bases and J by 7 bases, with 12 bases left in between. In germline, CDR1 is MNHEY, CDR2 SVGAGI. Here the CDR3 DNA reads TGTGCCAGCAGTTACTCGAGGGTGGTGGGGACCCAGTACTTC. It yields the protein CASSYSRVVGTQYF.

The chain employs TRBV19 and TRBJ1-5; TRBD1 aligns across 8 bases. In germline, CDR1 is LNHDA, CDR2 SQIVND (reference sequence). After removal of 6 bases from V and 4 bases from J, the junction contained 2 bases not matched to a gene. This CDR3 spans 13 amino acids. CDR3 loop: CASSGTGNQPQHF. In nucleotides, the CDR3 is TGTGCCAGTAGCGGGACAGGTAATCAGCCCCAGCATTTT.

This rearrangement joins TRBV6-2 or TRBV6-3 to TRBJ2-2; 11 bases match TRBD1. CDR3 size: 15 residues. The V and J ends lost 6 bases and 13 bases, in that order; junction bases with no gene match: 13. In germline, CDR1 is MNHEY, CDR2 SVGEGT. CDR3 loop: CASSPYGQGAQMLFF. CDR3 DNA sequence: TGTGCCAGCAGCCCTTACGGACAGGGGGCGCAAATGCTGTTTTTT.

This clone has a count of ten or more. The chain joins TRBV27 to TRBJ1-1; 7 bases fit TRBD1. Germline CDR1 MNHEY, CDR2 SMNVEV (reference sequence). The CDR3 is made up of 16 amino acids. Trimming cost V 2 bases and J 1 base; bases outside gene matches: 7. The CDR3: CASSLTWGQRNTEAFF. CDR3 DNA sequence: TGTGCCAGCAGTTTAACATGGGGACAGCGGAACACTGAAGCTTTCTTT.

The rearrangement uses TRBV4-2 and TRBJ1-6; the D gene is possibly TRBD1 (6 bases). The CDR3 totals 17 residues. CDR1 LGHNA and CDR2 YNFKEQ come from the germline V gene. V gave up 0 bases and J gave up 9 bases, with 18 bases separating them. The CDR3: CASSQDPQGSLRSPLHF. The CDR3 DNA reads TGTGCCAGCAGCCAAGATCCCCAGGGGAGTCTTCGTTCACCCCTCCACTTT.

CDR3 nucleotides: TGTGCCAGCACCTTTTCCGGCGGATACTATGGCTACACCTTC. Its protein product is CASTFSGGYYGYTF. V usage is TRBV27 and J usage is TRBJ1-2; D gene uncertain. Germline V gene data show CDR1 as MNHEY and CDR2 as SMNVEV (reference sequence). The CDR3 is 14 residues long. The ends were cut back, 7 bases at V and 3 bases at J, with 15 bases in the middle.

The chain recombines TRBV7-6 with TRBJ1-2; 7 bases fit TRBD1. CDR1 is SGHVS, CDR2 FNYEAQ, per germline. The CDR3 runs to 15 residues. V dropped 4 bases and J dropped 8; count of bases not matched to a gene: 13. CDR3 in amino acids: CASSSYRDRVDGYTF. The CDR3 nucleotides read TGTGCCAGCAGCTCTTACCGGGACAGAGTAGACGGCTACACCTTC. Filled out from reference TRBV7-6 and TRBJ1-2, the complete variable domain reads GAGVSQSPRYKVTKRGQDVALRCDPISGHVSLYWYRQALGQGPEFLTYFNYEAQQDKSGLPNDRFSAERPEGSISTLTIQRTEQRDSAMYRCASSSYRDRVDGYTFGSGTRLTVV.

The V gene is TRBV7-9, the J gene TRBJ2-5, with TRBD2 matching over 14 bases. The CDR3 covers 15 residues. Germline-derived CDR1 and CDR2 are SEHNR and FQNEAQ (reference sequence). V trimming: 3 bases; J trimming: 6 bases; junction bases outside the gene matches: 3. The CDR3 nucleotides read TGTGCCAGCAGCTTGACTAGCGGGGGGGTAAAGACCCAGTACTTC. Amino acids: CASSLTSGGVKTQYF.

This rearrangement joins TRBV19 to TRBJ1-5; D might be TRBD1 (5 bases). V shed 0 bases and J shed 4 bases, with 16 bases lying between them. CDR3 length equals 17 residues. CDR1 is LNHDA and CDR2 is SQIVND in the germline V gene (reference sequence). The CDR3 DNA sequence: TGTGCCAGTAGTATAGATCAGGCGCCAGGGCGGAATCAGCCCCAGCATTTT. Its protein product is CASSIDQAPGRNQPQHF.

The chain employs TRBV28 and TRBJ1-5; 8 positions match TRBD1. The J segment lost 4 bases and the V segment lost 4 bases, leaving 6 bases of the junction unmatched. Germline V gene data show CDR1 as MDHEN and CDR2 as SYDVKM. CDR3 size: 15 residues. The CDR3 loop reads CASSSWTGWNQPQHF. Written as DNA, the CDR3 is TGTGCCAGCAGTTCTTGGACAGGGTGGAATCAGCCCCAGCATTTT.

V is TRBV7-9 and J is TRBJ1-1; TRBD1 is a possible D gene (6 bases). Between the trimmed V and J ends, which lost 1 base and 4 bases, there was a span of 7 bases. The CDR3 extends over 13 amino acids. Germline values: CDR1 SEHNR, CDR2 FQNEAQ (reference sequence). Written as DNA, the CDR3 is TGTGCCAGCAGCTTAGAAGGGGGCACTGAAGCTTTCTTT. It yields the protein CASSLEGGTEAFF.

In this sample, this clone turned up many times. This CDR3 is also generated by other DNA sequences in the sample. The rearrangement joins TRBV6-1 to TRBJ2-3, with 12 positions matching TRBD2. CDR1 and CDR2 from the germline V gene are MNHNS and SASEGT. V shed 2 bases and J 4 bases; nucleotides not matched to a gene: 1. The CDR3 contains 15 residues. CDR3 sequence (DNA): TGTGCCAGCAGTGAACTAGCGGGGGGGCCAGATACGCAGTATTTT. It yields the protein CASSELAGGPDTQYF.

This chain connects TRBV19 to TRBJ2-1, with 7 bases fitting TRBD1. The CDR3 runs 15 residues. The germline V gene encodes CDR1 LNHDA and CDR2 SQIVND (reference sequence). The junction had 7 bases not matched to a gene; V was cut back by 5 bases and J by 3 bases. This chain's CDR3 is CASSWVAGGYNEQFF. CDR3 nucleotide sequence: TGTGCCAGTAGTTGGGTGGCAGGGGGCTACAATGAGCAGTTCTTC. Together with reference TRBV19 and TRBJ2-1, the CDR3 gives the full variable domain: DGGITQSPKYLFRKEGQNVTLSCEQNLNHDAMYWYRQDPGQGLRLIYYSQIVNDFQKGDIAEGYSVSREKKESFPLTVTSAQKNPTAFYLCASSWVAGGYNEQFFGPGTRLTVL.

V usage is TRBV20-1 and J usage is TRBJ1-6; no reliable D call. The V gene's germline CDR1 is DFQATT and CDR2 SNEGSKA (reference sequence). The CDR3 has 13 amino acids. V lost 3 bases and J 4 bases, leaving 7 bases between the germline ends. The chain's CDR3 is CSASVNYNSPLHF. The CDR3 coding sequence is TGCAGTGCTAGTGTCAATTATAATTCACCCCTCCACTTT.

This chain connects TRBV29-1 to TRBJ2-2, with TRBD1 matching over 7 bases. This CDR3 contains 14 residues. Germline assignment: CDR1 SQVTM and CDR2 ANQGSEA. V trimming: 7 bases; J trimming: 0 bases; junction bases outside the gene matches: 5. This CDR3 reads CSALQGTNTGELFF. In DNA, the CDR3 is TGCAGCGCCTTACAGGGGACGAACACCGGGGAGCTGTTTTTT.

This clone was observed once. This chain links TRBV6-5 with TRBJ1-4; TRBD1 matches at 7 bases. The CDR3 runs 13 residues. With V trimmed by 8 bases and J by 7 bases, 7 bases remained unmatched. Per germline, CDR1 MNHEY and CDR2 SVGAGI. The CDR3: CASGDSKSEKLFF. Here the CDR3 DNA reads TGTGCCAGCGGGGACAGCAAAAGTGAAAAACTGTTTTTT.

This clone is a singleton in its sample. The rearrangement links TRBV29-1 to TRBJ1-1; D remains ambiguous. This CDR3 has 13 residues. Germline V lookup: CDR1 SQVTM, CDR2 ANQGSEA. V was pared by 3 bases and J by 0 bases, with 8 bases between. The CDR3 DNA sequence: TGCAGCGTTGAGCGGGATCTGAACACTGAAGCTTTCTTT. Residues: CSVERDLNTEAFF.

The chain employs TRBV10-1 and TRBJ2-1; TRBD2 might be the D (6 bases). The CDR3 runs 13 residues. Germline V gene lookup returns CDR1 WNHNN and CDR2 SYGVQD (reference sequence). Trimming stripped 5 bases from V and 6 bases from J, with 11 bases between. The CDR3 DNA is TGCGCCAGCAGTCTAGGACTACCCAATGAGCAGTTCTTC. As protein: CASSLGLPNEQFF.

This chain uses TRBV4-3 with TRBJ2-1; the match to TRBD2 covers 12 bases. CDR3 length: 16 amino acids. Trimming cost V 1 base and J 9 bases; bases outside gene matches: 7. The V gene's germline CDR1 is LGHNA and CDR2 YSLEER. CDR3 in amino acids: CASSQGLAGGQSEQFF. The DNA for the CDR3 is TGCGCCAGCAGCCAAGGGCTAGCGGGGGGGCAAAGTGAGCAGTTCTTC.

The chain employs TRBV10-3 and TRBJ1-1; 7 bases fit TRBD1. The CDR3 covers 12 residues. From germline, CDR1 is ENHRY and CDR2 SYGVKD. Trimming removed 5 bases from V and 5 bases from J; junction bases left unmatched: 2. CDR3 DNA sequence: TGTGCCATCAGTCCAGGGGGGACTGAAGCTTTCTTT. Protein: CAISPGGTEAFF.

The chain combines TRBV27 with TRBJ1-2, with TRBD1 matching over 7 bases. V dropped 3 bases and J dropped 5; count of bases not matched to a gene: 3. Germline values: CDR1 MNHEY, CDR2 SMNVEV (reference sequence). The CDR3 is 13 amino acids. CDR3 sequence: CASSFPTGYGYTF. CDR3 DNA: TGTGCCAGCAGTTTCCCGACAGGGTATGGCTACACCTTC.

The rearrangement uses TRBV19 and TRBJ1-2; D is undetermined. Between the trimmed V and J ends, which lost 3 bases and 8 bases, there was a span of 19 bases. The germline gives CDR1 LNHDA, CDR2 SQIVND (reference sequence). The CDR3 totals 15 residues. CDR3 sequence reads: CASSMLRGYGEGYTF. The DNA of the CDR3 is TGTGCCAGTAGTATGTTGCGGGGTTACGGTGAAGGCTACACCTTC.

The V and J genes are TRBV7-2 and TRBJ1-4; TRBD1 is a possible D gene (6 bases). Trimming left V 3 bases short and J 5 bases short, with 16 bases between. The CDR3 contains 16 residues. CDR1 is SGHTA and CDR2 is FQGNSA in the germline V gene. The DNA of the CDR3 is TGTGCCAGCAGCTTTATAGGGGGAGGGTGGAATGAAAAACTGTTTTTT. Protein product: CASSFIGGGWNEKLFF.